The present T cell receptor beta chain was sequenced within a study of blood T cell repertoires in COVID-19. Study overall: The United States, Italy and Spain supplied acute and convalescent COVID-19 samples. PBMCs, B-cell-depleted T cells, or T cells were the source of the cDNA or gDNA that made up the material.

Study processing details: Amplification with reference gene primers provided the estimates of nucleated cell counts. The method was immunoSEQ multiplex PCR; TCRdb's version includes in-frame clones alone and lacks a portion of them. The V and J calls and clone size come from that table; D and trimming were worked out from the DNA. The sample lists 88,000 or so clones; more than 65% were seen once. CDR3 length equals 17 residues. The J segment lost 5 bases and the V segment lost 4 bases, leaving 14 bases of the junction unmatched. The germline V gene encodes CDR1 SGHTA and CDR2 FQGNSA. This TCR was sampled from a man aged 80 or over with acute or convalescent COVID-19. Sequencing was done on a sample of peripheral blood. The chain carries TRBV7-2 and TRBJ1-2; 9 bases line up with TRBD1. DNA for the CDR3: TGTGCCAGCAGCTCTGCGGACAGGGGAGAGTTTCGGTATGGCTACACCTTC. Protein: CASSSADRGEFRYGYTF.